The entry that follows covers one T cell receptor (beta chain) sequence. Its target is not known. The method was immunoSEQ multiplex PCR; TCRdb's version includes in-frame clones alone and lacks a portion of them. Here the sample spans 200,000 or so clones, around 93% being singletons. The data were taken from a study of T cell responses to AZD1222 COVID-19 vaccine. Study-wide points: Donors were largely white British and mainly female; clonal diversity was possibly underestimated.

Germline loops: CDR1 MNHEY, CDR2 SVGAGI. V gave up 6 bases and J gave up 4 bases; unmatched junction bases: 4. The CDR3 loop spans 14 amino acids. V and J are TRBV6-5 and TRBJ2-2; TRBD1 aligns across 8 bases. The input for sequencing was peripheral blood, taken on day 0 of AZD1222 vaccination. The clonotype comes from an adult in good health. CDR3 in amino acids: CASRRDRRTGELFF. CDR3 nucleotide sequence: TGTGCCAGCAGAAGGGACAGGCGCACCGGGGAGCTGTTTTTT.